Each of the 20 T cell receptor beta chains below was sequenced from the same sample in a study of T cell responses to AZD1222 COVID-19 vaccine. The table came from immunoSEQ multiplex PCR; TCRdb's copy has only in-frame clones and leaves some out. The profile shows over 150,000 clones, around 93% of them singletons. The sequenced sample was peripheral blood, obtained 28 days after the second AZD1222 dose. These receptors originate from an adult who received the AZD1222 COVID-19 vaccine.

J is TRBJ2-7 and V is TRBV6-5, with D possibly called TRBD1 or TRBD2 (5 bases each). CDR3 length: 15 amino acids. V lost 6 bases, J lost 2 bases, and 17 bases lay in between. CDR1 MNHEY and CDR2 SVGAGI come from the germline V gene. CDR3 in amino acids: CASSIRVGEPYEQYF. The CDR3 coding sequence is TGTGCCAGCAGCATCAGGGTCGGGGAACCCTACGAGCAGTACTTC.

The chain has TRBV9 and TRBJ1-1; D remains ambiguous. V dropped 0 bases and J dropped 3 bases, with 6 bases sitting between them. This CDR3 is built from 13 residues. The germline V gene has CDR1 SGDLS and CDR2 YYNGEE. The CDR3 bases are TGTGCCAGCAGCGTAGACGGAGACACTGAAGCTTTCTTT. Translation: CASSVDGDTEAFF.

The chain couples TRBV3-1 (or the pseudogene TRBV3-2) to TRBJ2-2; the D gene is possibly TRBD1 (6 bases). Trimming removed 1 base at V and 3 bases at J, with 12 bases between. This CDR3 has 16 residues. Germline CDR1 reads LGHDT; CDR2 reads YNNKEL (reference sequence). The CDR3 DNA sequence: TGTGCCAGCAGCCAAGTTTGGGCAGGGGACACCGGGGAGCTGTTTTTT. As protein: CASSQVWAGDTGELFF.

In DNA, the CDR3 is TGCGCCAGCAGTTCCGGGGCATCTGGGGCCAACGTCCTGACTTTC. Its translation is CASSSGASGANVLTF. The chain joins TRBV10-2 to TRBJ2-6; D may be TRBD1 or TRBD2 (5 bases each). With 5 bases removed from V and 1 base from J, the gap between germline ends came to 9 bases. Germline CDR1 reads WSHSY; CDR2 reads SAAADI. The CDR3 loop spans 15 amino acids.

This sequence joins TRBV7-9 and TRBJ1-2; 9 nucleotides line up with TRBD1. CDR1 and CDR2 from the germline V gene are SEHNR and FQNEAQ (reference sequence). The trim removed 5 bases at V and 4 bases at J, leaving 8 bases unmatched. The CDR3 totals 15 residues. The CDR3 loop is CASSPGQGLGYGYTF. The CDR3 nucleotides read TGTGCCAGCAGCCCGGGACAGGGATTGGGCTATGGCTACACCTTC.

The chain joins TRBV13 to TRBJ1-1, with a possible D match to TRBD1 (5 bases). Germline CDR1 PRHDT, CDR2 FYEKMQ (reference sequence). With 6 bases removed from V and 5 bases from J, the gap between germline ends came to 22 bases. The CDR3 covers 16 residues. The CDR3 here is CASRRREGMMGTEAFF. CDR3 DNA: TGTGCCAGCAGACGGCGCGAGGGGATGATGGGGACTGAAGCTTTCTTT.

The chain carries TRBV6-5 and TRBJ2-7, with 7 bases aligning to TRBD1. V was clipped by 0 bases and J by 7 bases; unmatched bases: 9. The CDR3 covers 15 residues. Germline values: CDR1 MNHEY, CDR2 SVGAGI. The CDR3 nucleotides are TGTGCCAGCAGTTACTCGACAGGGTATGGATGGGAGCAGTACTTC. Translated: CASSYSTGYGWEQYF.

This clone was seen only once. The chain employs TRBV5-1 and TRBJ2-3; D might be TRBD1 (5 bases). This CDR3 is built from 18 residues. V was trimmed by 4 bases and J by 2 bases, leaving 23 bases between them. Per germline, CDR1 SGHRS and CDR2 YFSETQ. Here the CDR3 reads CASSPRKSSGSSTDTQYF. The CDR3 DNA sequence: TGCGCCAGCAGCCCGAGAAAAAGCTCAGGGTCATCCACAGATACGCAGTATTTT.

The V and J genes are TRBV15 and TRBJ2-6; perhaps TRBD1 as D (7 bases). This CDR3 is 15 amino acids long. Germline loops: CDR1 LNHNV, CDR2 YYDKDF (reference sequence). Between the trimmed V and J ends, which lost 3 bases and 4 bases, there was a span of 10 bases. CDR3 bases: TGTGCCACCAGCAGGGAGGGGGCGGGGGCCAACGTCCTGACTTTC. Translation: CATSREGAGANVLTF.

The chain uses TRBV7-9 and TRBJ1-6; D gene ambiguous. Germline loops: CDR1 SEHNR, CDR2 FQNEAQ (reference sequence). This CDR3 has 15 amino acids. V was trimmed by 5 bases and J by 7 bases, leaving 15 bases between them. The CDR3 DNA reads as TGTGCCAGCAGCCGCCTGGCGACTGAGAATTCACCCCTCCACTTT. It translates to CASSRLATENSPLHF.

The chain couples TRBV28 to TRBJ2-2, with 11 bases identical to TRBD1. V was pared by 7 bases and J by 7 bases, with 14 bases of the junction left unmatched. Germline CDR1 is MDHEN and CDR2 is SYDVKM. This CDR3 has 17 residues. DNA for the CDR3: TGTGCCAGCACCCGCTCGGGGACAGGGGGTATAGGCGGGGAGCTGTTTTTT. Translating it yields CASTRSGTGGIGGELFF.

Details on this clone: Other DNA variants within this sample encode the same CDR3. V gene TRBV7-9 combines with J gene TRBJ1-2; D gene ambiguous. CDR3 length: 12 residues. The V and J ends lost 1 base and 4 bases respectively, with 4 bases between them. The germline CDR1 and CDR2 sequences are SEHNR and FQNEAQ (reference sequence). CDR3 in amino acids: CASSLEGYGYTF. As DNA, the CDR3 is TGTGCCAGCAGCTTAGAAGGCTATGGCTACACCTTC.

This clone has only one observation. The gene calls are TRBV4-3 and TRBJ1-2, with TRBD1 as a possible D gene (5 bases). Per germline, CDR1 LGHNA and CDR2 YSLEER. V was clipped by 1 base and J by 7 bases, with 10 bases between them. The CDR3 covers 13 residues. The CDR3 reads CASSQGRVRGYTF. CDR3 bases: TGCGCCAGCAGCCAAGGCAGGGTCCGTGGCTACACCTTC.

The J gene is TRBJ1-1, the V gene TRBV12-1. TRBV12-1 is classified as a pseudogene. The CDR3 has 19 residues. CDR3 DNA sequence: TGTGCCAGCAGCTTTTCGTCCCCGGGCAGAGGGGGGCCTAACACTGAAGCTTTCTTT. Translation gives CASSFSSPGRGGPNTEAFF.

The V and J genes are TRBV29-1 and TRBJ1-4; TRBD1 matches 7 bases. V shed 6 bases, J shed 6 bases, and the junction held 7 bases outside the gene matches. The V gene's germline CDR1 is SQVTM and CDR2 ANQGSEA. The CDR3 is made up of 13 amino acids. The CDR3, as DNA: TGCAGCGTCGGAAGGGACAGCCATGAAAAACTGTTTTTT. It specifies CSVGRDSHEKLFF.

The chain combines TRBV30 with TRBJ1-2; D uncertain. Trimming cost V 0 bases and J 5 bases, with 7 bases left between them. Germline V lookup: CDR1 GTSNPN, CDR2 SVGIG (reference sequence). This CDR3 is built from 12 residues. CDR3 sequence reads: CAWSVQAYGYTF. CDR3 nucleotide sequence: TGTGCCTGGAGTGTACAAGCTTATGGCTACACCTTC.

J is TRBJ2-6 and V is TRBV2, with D unclear. The CDR3 sequence is 15 residues long. The ends were cut back, 6 bases at V and 0 bases at J, with 9 bases in the middle. Germline-derived CDR1 and CDR2 are SNHLY and FYNNEI. The CDR3 DNA sequence: TGTGCCAGCAGGCCTCAAAGCTCTGGGGCCAACGTCCTGACTTTC. The encoded protein is CASRPQSSGANVLTF. Full variable domain (outside the CDR3, taken from reference TRBV2 and TRBJ2-6): EPEVTQTPSHQVTQMGQEVILRCVPISNHLYFYWYRQILGQKVEFLVSFYNNEISEKSEIFDDQFSVERPDGSNFTLKIRSTKLEDSAMYFCASRPQSSGANVLTFGAGSRLTVL.

The chain links TRBV3-1 (or the pseudogene TRBV3-2) to TRBJ2-1; TRBD2 might be the D (7 bases). This CDR3 region has 16 residues. Between the trimmed V and J ends, which lost 1 base and 4 bases, there was a span of 14 bases. Germline V gene data show CDR1 as LGHDT and CDR2 as YNNKEL (reference sequence). The CDR3 DNA is TGTGCCAGCAGCCAAGGGGGGGAGGGGACATACAATGAGCAGTTCTTC. Translating gives CASSQGGEGTYNEQFF.

The chain links TRBV7-6 to TRBJ2-1, with 7 bases matching TRBD2. Germline CDR1 and CDR2: SGHVS and FNYEAQ. The V gene end was trimmed by 1 base and the J gene end by 9 bases; junction bases not matched to a gene: 3. The CDR3 totals 13 residues. The DNA for the CDR3 is TGTGCCAGCAGCTTAGGACTAGCAGCTGAGCAGTTCTTC. Translation: CASSLGLAAEQFF. Full variable domain (outside the CDR3, taken from reference TRBV7-6 and TRBJ2-1): GAGVSQSPRYKVTKRGQDVALRCDPISGHVSLYWYRQALGQGPEFLTYFNYEAQQDKSGLPNDRFSAERPEGSISTLTIQRTEQRDSAMYRCASSLGLAAEQFFGPGTRLTVL.

This chain links TRBV10-3 with TRBJ1-5; D is perhaps TRBD1 (5 bases). Germline assignment: CDR1 ENHRY and CDR2 SYGVKD. This CDR3 is 14 amino acids long. V gave up 4 bases and J gave up 1 base, with 8 bases separating them. This CDR3 is CAISAGRSNQPQHF. CDR3 DNA: TGTGCCATCAGTGCAGGGAGAAGCAATCAGCCCCAGCATTTT.